What follows are 19 T cell receptor beta chains derived from one specimen sequenced in a study of cytomegalovirus exposure and HLA in healthy donors. Vbeta (60) and Jbeta (13) primers were used in the PCR. Measured with immunoSEQ multiplex PCR; TCRdb has only the in-frame clones, and not every one. The repertoire holds around 200,000 clones, with over 70% as singletons. Sequenced: PBMCs. The source is a woman aged 55-70 years in good health and CMV-seropositive.

This clone was counted a few times. The sample contains more than one DNA sequence encoding this CDR3. This chain uses TRBV14 with TRBJ1-2, with 7 positions matching TRBD1. The V segment lost 0 bases and the J segment 5 bases; nucleotides outside the gene matches: 0. Germline CDR1 SGHDN, CDR2 FVKESK. This CDR3 has 13 amino acids. The CDR3 DNA is TGTGCCAGCAGCCAAGACAGGGGGTATGGCTACACCTTC. As protein: CASSQDRGYGYTF.

The rearrangement uses TRBV5-4 and TRBJ1-2, with TRBD1 matching over 12 bases. V lost 1 base, J lost 5 bases, and 6 bases stayed unmatched. The CDR3 spans 16 residues. Germline loops: CDR1 SGHNT, CDR2 YYREEE (reference sequence). In DNA form, the CDR3 reads TGTGCCAGCAGCTTGCCCGGGACAGGGGGCGCTTATGGCTACACCTTC. It codes for CASSLPGTGGAYGYTF.

This clone was seen a handful of times. The V call is TRBV28, the J call TRBJ2-3; TRBD1 might be the D (6 bases). Trimming removed 6 bases at V and 5 bases at J, with 18 bases between. Germline CDR1 and CDR2: MDHEN and SYDVKM. This CDR3 spans 15 amino acids. The CDR3 sequence: CASSPRGQPKDTQYF. CDR3 sequence (DNA): TGTGCCAGCAGCCCGAGAGGACAGCCGAAAGATACGCAGTATTTT.

This clone was seen a few times. Additional DNA sequences in this sample encode the identical CDR3. For the CDR3, the DNA is TGCGCCAGCAGCCGGGACACTGAAGCTTTCTTT. As protein: CASSRDTEAFF. This chain uses TRBV5-1 with TRBJ1-1, with unresolved D. V dropped 4 bases and J dropped 3 bases, with 4 bases sitting between them. The CDR3 length is 11 residues. The germline V gene encodes CDR1 SGHRS and CDR2 YFSETQ.

In this sample, this clone turned up a few times. The genes are TRBV21-1 and TRBJ2-2; TRBD1, the D gene given by the table, was not confirmed from the DNA. TRBV21-1 is an annotated pseudogene. The CDR3 covers 17 residues. CDR3 coding DNA: TGTGCCAGCAGCAACATCGGGACAGGGGAGAAAGACGGGGAGCTGTTTTTT. Translated: CASSNIGTGEKDGELFF.

This clone was counted a single time. The chain employs TRBV5-1 and TRBJ2-2, with a possible D match to TRBD1 (7 bases). V was trimmed by 1 base and J by 2 bases, leaving 12 bases between them. The germline CDR1 and CDR2 sequences are SGHRS and YFSETQ. CDR3 length equals 16 residues. The CDR3 here is CASSLQGGSNTGELFF. The CDR3 bases are TGCGCCAGCAGCTTGCAGGGGGGTAGTAACACCGGGGAGCTGTTTTTT.

V is TRBV2 and J is TRBJ2-3; TRBD1 matches at 7 bases. The V gene end was trimmed by 5 bases and the J gene end by 2 bases; junction bases not matched to a gene: 4. In germline, CDR1 is SNHLY, CDR2 FYNNEI. The CDR3 is made up of 14 amino acids. Here the CDR3 reads CASSTGVVTDTQYF. The DNA of the CDR3 is TGTGCCAGCAGTACAGGGGTGGTCACAGATACGCAGTATTTT.

The chain couples TRBV4-3 to TRBJ1-2, with unresolved D. Trimming pared 1 base from V and 4 bases from J, leaving 10 bases between. Germline-derived CDR1 and CDR2 are LGHNA and YSLEER. There are 14 residues in the CDR3. CDR3 nucleotide sequence: TGCGCCAGCAGCCAAGTTTTACGGTTCTATGGCTACACCTTC. Residues: CASSQVLRFYGYTF.

The chain has TRBV7-6 and TRBJ1-6, with 8 nucleotides matching TRBD1. CDR1 and CDR2 (germline): SGHVS, FNYEAQ. The length of the CDR3 is 15 residues. The V and J ends lost 4 bases and 1 base, in that order; junction bases with no gene match: 0. The CDR3 loop is CASSWTGSYNSPLHF. Here the CDR3 DNA reads TGTGCCAGCAGCTGGACAGGGTCCTATAATTCACCCCTCCACTTT. Using reference TRBV7-6 and TRBJ1-6 for the parts outside the CDR3, the full variable domain is GAGVSQSPRYKVTKRGQDVALRCDPISGHVSLYWYRQALGQGPEFLTYFNYEAQQDKSGLPNDRFSAERPEGSISTLTIQRTEQRDSAMYRCASSWTGSYNSPLHFGNGTRLTVT.

The CDR3 loop reads CASTQEENTEAFF. CDR3 nucleotides: TGTGCCAGCACCCAGGAGGAGAACACTGAAGCTTTCTTT. The chain uses TRBV2 and TRBJ1-1; D ambiguous. Deletions cut 7 bases from V and 1 base from J, with 10 bases between. CDR1 and CDR2 (germline): SNHLY, FYNNEI. The CDR3 totals 13 residues.

The chain uses TRBV11-3 and TRBJ2-3; 8 nucleotides align to TRBD2. V was pared by 2 bases and J by 4 bases, with 8 bases of the junction left unmatched. Germline CDR1 and CDR2: SGHNT and YENEEA. CDR3 size: 16 residues. The CDR3 here is CASSLIYGGASDTQYF. CDR3 nucleotides: TGTGCCAGCAGCTTAATCTACGGGGGGGCCTCAGATACGCAGTATTTT. Based on the CDR3 plus reference TRBV11-3 and TRBJ2-3, the full variable domain is EAGVVQSPRYKIIEKKQPVAFWCNPISGHNTLYWYLQNLGQGPELLIRYENEEAVDDSQLPKDRFSAERLKGVDSTLKIQPAELGDSAVYLCASSLIYGGASDTQYFGPGTRLTVL.

This clone was detected once. This sequence joins TRBV18 and TRBJ2-1; 13 positions match TRBD2. The V gene end was trimmed by 6 bases and the J gene end by 9 bases; junction bases not matched to a gene: 11. Germline V gene data show CDR1 as KGHSH and CDR2 as LQKENI. The CDR3 length is 16 residues. The DNA for the CDR3 is TGTGCCAGCTCCCCCTCACTAGCGGGAGGGCCCGGTGAGCAGTTCTTC. Protein: CASSPSLAGGPGEQFF.

This chain connects TRBV6-1 to TRBJ2-5; weak D call: TRBD1 (5 bases). The J call is uncertain, as TRBJ2-7 better fits the DNA end. This CDR3 is 14 amino acids long. Germline V lookup: CDR1 MNHNS, CDR2 SASEGT. The CDR3 coding sequence is TGTGCCAGCACCAAAACCCAGGGTTACTACGAGCAGTACTTC. As protein: CASTKTQGYYEQYF.

CDR3 loop: CASRTDLTMQYF. CDR3 DNA: TGTGCCAGCAGGACAGATCTTACTATGCAGTATTTT. The gene calls are TRBV5-4 and TRBJ2-3; TRBD1 is a possible D gene (5 bases). V was trimmed by 5 bases and J by 11 bases, leaving 15 bases between them. This CDR3 contains 12 residues. The germline CDR1 and CDR2 sequences are SGHNT and YYREEE (reference sequence).

The J gene is TRBJ1-6, the V gene TRBV28; unclear D gene. The germline gives CDR1 MDHEN, CDR2 SYDVKM. V was cut by 3 bases and J by 19 bases, with 13 bases left in between. The CDR3 has 11 amino acids. The CDR3 here is CASSFMGHAHF. DNA of the CDR3: TGTGCCAGCAGTTTTATGGGCCACGCTCACTTT.

V gene TRBV6-5 combines with J gene TRBJ2-5; 10 bases are a match to TRBD2. Germline V lookup: CDR1 MNHEY, CDR2 SVGAGI. The CDR3 consists of 15 residues. Unmatched junction bases numbered 14, after V lost 7 bases and J lost 9 bases. CDR3 sequence reads: CASNIAGGSEGAQYF. CDR3 DNA: TGTGCCAGCAACATAGCGGGGGGCTCGGAAGGGGCCCAGTACTTC.

The chain is built from TRBV2 and TRBJ2-2, with a weak D call TRBD2 (6 bases). Between the trimmed V and J ends, which lost 11 bases and 1 base, there was a span of 14 bases. This CDR3 comprises 14 residues. CDR1 is SNHLY and CDR2 is FYNNEI in the germline V gene. The CDR3, as DNA: TGTGCCCGAGACCGGGGGAGGAACACCGGGGAGCTGTTTTTT. Amino acids: CARDRGRNTGELFF. The full variable domain, its missing parts supplied by reference TRBV2 and TRBJ2-2, is EPEVTQTPSHQVTQMGQEVILRCVPISNHLYFYWYRQILGQKVEFLVSFYNNEISEKSEIFDDQFSVERPDGSNFTLKIRSTKLEDSAMYFCARDRGRNTGELFFGEGSRLTVL.

Here the CDR3 DNA reads TGTGCCAGCAGAGCCCGGGACAGTACCCGAGTGGGGTATTTT. Translating gives CASRARDSTRVGYF. The V call is TRBV6-5, the J call TRBJ2-3, with 7 bases lining up with TRBD1. The CDR3 runs to 14 residues. The V segment lost 6 bases and the J segment 14 bases; nucleotides outside the gene matches: 17. CDR1 is MNHEY and CDR2 is SVGAGI in the germline V gene.

V and J are TRBV6-1 and TRBJ1-2; D remains unclear. The CDR3 extends over 12 amino acids. Germline V lookup: CDR1 MNHNS, CDR2 SASEGT. V lost 3 bases and J 7 bases, leaving 9 bases between the germline ends. Here the CDR3 DNA reads TGTGCCAGCAGTGATGGTGGTAGTGGCTACACCTTC. Translated, it gives CASSDGGSGYTF.